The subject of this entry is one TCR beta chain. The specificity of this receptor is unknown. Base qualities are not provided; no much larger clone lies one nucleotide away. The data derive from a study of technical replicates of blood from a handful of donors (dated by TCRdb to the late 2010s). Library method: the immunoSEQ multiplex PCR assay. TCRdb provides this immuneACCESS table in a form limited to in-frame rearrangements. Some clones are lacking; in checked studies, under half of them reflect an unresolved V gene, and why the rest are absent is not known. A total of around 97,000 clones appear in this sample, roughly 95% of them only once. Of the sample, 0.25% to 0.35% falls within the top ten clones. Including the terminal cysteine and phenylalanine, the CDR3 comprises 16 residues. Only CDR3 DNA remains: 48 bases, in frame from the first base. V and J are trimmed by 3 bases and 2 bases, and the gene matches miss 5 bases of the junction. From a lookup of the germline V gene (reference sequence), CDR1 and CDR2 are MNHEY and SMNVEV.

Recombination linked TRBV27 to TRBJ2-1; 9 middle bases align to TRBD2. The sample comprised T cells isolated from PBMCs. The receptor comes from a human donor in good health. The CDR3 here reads CASSFLAGGTYNEQFF. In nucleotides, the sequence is TGTGCCAGCAGTTTTCTCGCGGGAGGGACCTACAATGAGCAGTTCTTC.